This T cell receptor beta chain was identified during a study of immune cell composition in non-small cell lung cancer. About the study: Histologic subtype was mainly adenocarcinoma or squamous cell carcinoma.

Germline V gene data show CDR1 as MGHRA and CDR2 as YSYEKL. The CDR3 extends over 15 amino acids. V was pared by 4 bases and J by 3 bases, with 16 bases between. Sequencing used immunoSEQ multiplex PCR; TCRdb keeps in-frame clones, though not all of them. This table has more than 7,500 clones, 68% appearing once. The TCR was taken from a human donor with non-small cell lung cancer. The rearrangement links TRBV4-1 to TRBJ2-7; D unresolved. Material: lung tumor tissue. CDR3 sequence (DNA): TGCGCCAGCAGCCTTATCTTAGGTTACTACTACGAGCAGTACTTC. As protein: CASSLILGYYYEQYF.